Following are 13 T cell receptor beta chains from one sample sequenced in a study of OX40 agonist ivuxolimab in advanced cancers. Some clones are missing from TCRdb's copy, which holds only in-frame ones; the method was immunoSEQ multiplex PCR. The table lists about 120,000 clones, roughly 95% of them singletons. The starting material was CD4+ or CD8+ T cells sorted from blood, obtained in a trial of the OX40 agonist ivuxolimab. The receptors shown here come from an adult with an advanced solid tumor such as melanoma, head and neck, liver or kidney cancer.

The chain has TRBV6-1 and TRBJ1-2; no clear D. There are 15 residues in the CDR3. Germline V lookup: CDR1 MNHNS, CDR2 SASEGT. The ends were cut back, 3 bases at V and 6 bases at J, with 17 bases in the middle. CDR3 nucleotides: TGTGCCAGCAGTGATGCACCCTACACCGGTAATGGCTACACCTTC. It codes for CASSDAPYTGNGYTF.

The V gene is TRBV10-3, the J gene TRBJ1-6; a weak D match, TRBD1 (6 bases). The CDR3 extends over 17 amino acids. Germline V gives CDR1 ENHRY, CDR2 SYGVKD. Deletions cut 0 bases from V and 10 bases from J, with 19 bases between. CDR3 sequence: CAISESNTEGVNSPLHF. The DNA for the CDR3 is TGTGCCATCAGTGAGTCGAATACGGAGGGGGTAAACTCACCCCTCCACTTT.

The genes are TRBV9 and TRBJ1-3, with 10 nucleotides matching TRBD1. Germline trimming cut 2 bases from V and 3 bases from J; bases unmatched to any gene: 11. CDR1 and CDR2 (germline): SGDLS, YYNGEE. This CDR3 has 18 residues. As DNA, the CDR3 is TGTGCCAGCAGCGTCCTCTCCGGGACAGGGGTATTTGGAAACACCATATATTTT. Protein: CASSVLSGTGVFGNTIYF.

The count of this clone is one. The CDR3 is CASSLQGPIQETQYF. CDR3 bases: TGTGCCAGCAGCTTACAGGGACCCATTCAAGAGACCCAGTACTTC. The chain has TRBV11-1 and TRBJ2-5; D is tentatively TRBD1 or TRBD2 (5 bases each). The germline V and J ends were trimmed by 2 bases and 2 bases, with 12 bases remaining between them. Germline V gives CDR1 SGHAT, CDR2 FQDESV (reference sequence). The CDR3 is made up of 15 amino acids.

The chain couples TRBV2 to TRBJ2-2; tentatively, D is TRBD1 (6 bases). V lost 1 base and J lost 5, with 11 bases in between. The CDR3 consists of 15 residues. The germline gives CDR1 SNHLY, CDR2 FYNNEI. The CDR3 is CASSEVRGPTGELFF. CDR3 coding DNA: TGTGCCAGCAGTGAAGTCAGGGGTCCGACCGGGGAGCTGTTTTTT.

The J gene is TRBJ1-1, the V gene TRBV4-2; D is unclear. Trimming cost V 4 bases and J 1 base, with 7 bases left between them. Germline assignment: CDR1 LGHNA and CDR2 YNFKEQ. CDR3 length: 13 amino acids. The CDR3: CASSRDRNTEAFF. CDR3 sequence (DNA): TGTGCCAGCAGCCGAGATAGGAACACTGAAGCTTTCTTT.

The chain links TRBV25-1 to TRBJ1-1; tentatively, D is TRBD1 (6 bases). This CDR3 has 16 residues. Germline CDR1 MGHDK, CDR2 SYGVNS. Trimming removed 0 bases from V and 5 bases from J, with 16 bases in between. The CDR3 sequence is CASSEYPARGGTEAFF. DNA for the CDR3: TGTGCCAGCAGTGAATATCCCGCCAGGGGAGGGACTGAAGCTTTCTTT. Complete variable domain (other parts from reference TRBV25-1 and TRBJ1-1): EADIYQTPRYLVIGTGKKITLECSQTMGHDKMYWYQQDPGMELHLIHYSYGVNSTEKGDLSSESTVSRIRTEHFPLTLESARPSHTSQYLCASSEYPARGGTEAFFGQGTRLTVV.

This rearrangement joins TRBV7-2 to TRBJ1-4, with D tentatively TRBD1 (6 bases). The V gene's germline CDR1 is SGHTA and CDR2 FQGNSA. This CDR3 region has 15 residues. The V end lost 5 bases, the J end lost 5 bases, and 15 bases lay between the germline ends. Here the CDR3 DNA reads TGTGCCAGCAGCGCCCGGACAGTCGCAAATGAAAAACTGTTTTTT. Its translation: CASSARTVANEKLFF.

This rearrangement joins TRBV5-4 to TRBJ2-5; D might be TRBD2 (5 bases). Trimming left V 1 base short and J 5 bases short, with 12 bases between. Germline-derived CDR1 and CDR2 are SGHNT and YYREEE (reference sequence). The CDR3 has 14 amino acids. As DNA, the CDR3 is TGTGCCAGCAGCTTGTCTAGCTCCGCGGAGACCCAGTACTTC. This gives the protein CASSLSSSAETQYF.

The V call is TRBV5-1, the J call TRBJ2-1, with TRBD2 matching over 10 bases. J gave up 8 bases and V 2 bases, and 4 bases lay outside the gene matches. The CDR3 spans 14 residues. In germline, CDR1 is SGHRS, CDR2 YFSETQ. The DNA for the CDR3 is TGCGCCAGCAGCTTCAGAGCGGGAGGGGATGAGCAGTTCTTC. The encoded protein is CASSFRAGGDEQFF.

V and J are TRBV9 and TRBJ1-6; D gene unclear. Trimming left V 5 bases short and J 4 bases short, with 19 bases between. The length of the CDR3 is 17 residues. CDR1 is SGDLS and CDR2 is YYNGEE in the germline V gene. This chain's CDR3 is CASRAGGPEPYNSPLHF. The CDR3, as DNA: TGTGCCAGCAGAGCGGGCGGACCCGAACCTTATAATTCACCCCTCCACTTT.

The chain links TRBV5-1 to TRBJ1-1; no definite D call. V lost 2 bases and J 3 bases, leaving 8 bases between the germline ends. The germline CDR1 and CDR2 sequences are SGHRS and YFSETQ. This CDR3 spans 13 amino acids. The CDR3 here is CASSLAGDTEAFF. The CDR3, as DNA: TGCGCCAGCAGCTTAGCGGGAGACACTGAAGCTTTCTTT.

The J gene is TRBJ1-4, the V gene TRBV28, with D unclear. This CDR3 region has 15 residues. Trimming shortened V by 4 bases and J by 4 bases, and 13 bases separated the two germline ends. Germline loops: CDR1 MDHEN, CDR2 SYDVKM. For the CDR3, the DNA is TGTGCCAGCAGTTCTCTGGCGGACGGTAATGAAAAACTGTTTTTT. As protein: CASSSLADGNEKLFF. Full variable domain (missing parts from reference TRBV28 and TRBJ1-4): DVKVTQSSRYLVKRTGEKVFLECVQDMDHENMFWYRQDPGLGLRLIYFSYDVKMKEKGDIPEGYSVSREKKERFSLILESASTNQTSMYLCASSSLADGNEKLFFGSGTQLSVL.